The subject of this entry is one T cell receptor (beta chain). This clonotype was seen once. The clone's antigen remains unknown. Base qualities are not provided; no much larger clone lies one nucleotide away. A read on its own is weak evidence. V is cut back by 4 bases and J by 4 bases, with 2 bases in the junction unmatched. The germline V gene supplies CDR1 KGHDR and CDR2 SFDVKD. The CDR3 measures 14 amino acids from cysteine to phenylalanine. This entry keeps only the CDR3 DNA: 42 bases, framed from base 1. This entry belongs to a study of CD8 T cells in Susac syndrome (dated by TCRdb to 2018 to 2020). Background for the entire study: Among the Susac syndrome patients who were sequenced, clinically active disease was present in more than five and clinical remission was observed in fewer than 10. The study used repertoire sequencing to test whether antigen drove CD8+ T cell activation and differentiation in Susac syndrome. At blood withdrawal, Susac syndrome patients were either therapy-naive, taking corticosteroids (in some cases with IVIg as well), or taking IVIg alone. Beyond this particular receptor, the publication reports: No clonal expansion was detected in the CD4+ T cell repertoire of Susac syndrome patients. The TCR sequencing and HLA analysis was acknowledged to have included a relatively small number of individuals.

RNA was extracted with the RNeasy kit and roughly 0.45 to 1 ug was reverse transcribed using random hexamers. The immunoSEQ multiplex PCR assay, covering 54 Vbeta and 13 Jbeta segments, was used to amplify TCR beta CDR3 regions. Bias from PCR amplification was corrected by using a synthetic template baseline for primer optimization and for computational correction. The published analysis was carried out like this. Reads were annotated to V, D and J genes according to IMGT and were analyzed with immunoSEQ Analyzer, with only productive sequences retained. To calculate clonality, Shannon entropy was normalized by log2 of the number of productive unique sequences and then subtracted from one. Public and private clones were assessed among the 100 most prevalent clones of each patient and control. Susac-specific clones were defined as absent from healthy and MS cohorts, 850 to 1,300 published viral clones and other ImmuneACCESS disease sequences. TCRdb redid the processing of the public reads, applying fastp at Q25 and MiXCR, and retained in-frame beta chains. Rows with one shared CDR3 protein collapse into an entry with the most common genes and DNA. The V and J calls come from TCRdb's annotation, not from the publication. Counted in this sample were around 140,000 distinct CDR3 sequences; 95% of them appeared once. The top ten constitute around 0.15% of the sample.

High-throughput TCR beta sequencing profiled peripheral blood CD8+ and CD4+ T cells from healthy donors, Susac syndrome patients and multiple sclerosis patients. The Susac syndrome patients fulfilled recently defined diagnostic criteria for definite or probable disease. Bulk CD8+ and CD4+ T cells were purified by magnetic negative isolation, while CD8+ TEMRA cells were enriched using FACS. Blood was collected in EDTA tubes and processed within 24 hours, with PBMCs isolated through density gradient centrifugation. PBMCs intended for TCR sequencing were cryopreserved in liquid nitrogen and thawed later in a water bath at 37 degrees C. The sorted or isolated CD4+, CD8+ and CD8+ TEMRA cells reached a purity of at least 90%.

Sequencing used CD4+ T cells from PBMCs. This clonotype was sampled from a human donor with Susac syndrome. The chain was built from TRBV24-1 and TRBJ2-1, with TRBD1 identical over 8 junction bases. The encoded CDR3 is CATSDRGRYNEQFF. The nucleotide sequence is given as TGTGCCACCAGTGACAGGGGGCGATACAATGAGCAGTTCTTC.